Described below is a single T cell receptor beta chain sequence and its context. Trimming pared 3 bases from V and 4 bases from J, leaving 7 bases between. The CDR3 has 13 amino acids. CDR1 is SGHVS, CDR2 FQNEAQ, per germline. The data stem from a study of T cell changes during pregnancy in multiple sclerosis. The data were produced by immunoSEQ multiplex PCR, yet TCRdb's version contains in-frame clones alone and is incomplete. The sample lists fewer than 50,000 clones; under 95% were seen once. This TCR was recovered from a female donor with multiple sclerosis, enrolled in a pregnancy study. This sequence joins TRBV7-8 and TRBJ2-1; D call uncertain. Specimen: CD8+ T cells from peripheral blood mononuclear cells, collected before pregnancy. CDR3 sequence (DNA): TGTGCCAGCAGCTTGGGCAGTTACAATGAGCAGTTCTTC. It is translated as CASSLGSYNEQFF.